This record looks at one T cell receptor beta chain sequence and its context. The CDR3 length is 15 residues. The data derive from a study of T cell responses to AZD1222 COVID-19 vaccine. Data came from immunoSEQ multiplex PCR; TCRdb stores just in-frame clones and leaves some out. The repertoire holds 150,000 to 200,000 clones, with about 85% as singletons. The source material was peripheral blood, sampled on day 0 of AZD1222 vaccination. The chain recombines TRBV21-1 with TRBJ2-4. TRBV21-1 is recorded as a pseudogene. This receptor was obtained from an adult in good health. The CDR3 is CASTLSGPLKNIQYF. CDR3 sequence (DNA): TGTGCCAGCACACTCTCGGGACCCCTCAAAAACATTCAGTACTTC.